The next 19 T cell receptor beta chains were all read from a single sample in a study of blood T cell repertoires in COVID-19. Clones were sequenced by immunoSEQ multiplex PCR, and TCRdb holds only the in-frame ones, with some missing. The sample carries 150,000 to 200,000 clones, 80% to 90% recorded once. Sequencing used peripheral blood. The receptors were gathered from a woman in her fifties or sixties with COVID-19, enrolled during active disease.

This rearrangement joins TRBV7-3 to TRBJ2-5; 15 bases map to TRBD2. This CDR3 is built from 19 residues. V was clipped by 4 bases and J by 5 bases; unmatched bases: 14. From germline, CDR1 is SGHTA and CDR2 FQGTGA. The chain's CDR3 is CASSSRGTSGGIAVETQYF. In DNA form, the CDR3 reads TGTGCCAGCAGCTCACGAGGGACTAGCGGGGGGATTGCTGTGGAGACCCAGTACTTC.

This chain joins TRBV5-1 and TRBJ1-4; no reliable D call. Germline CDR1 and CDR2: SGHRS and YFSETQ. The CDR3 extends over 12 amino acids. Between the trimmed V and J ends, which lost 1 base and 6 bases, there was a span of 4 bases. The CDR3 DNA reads TGCGCCAGCAGCTTGCAGGATGAAAAACTGTTTTTT. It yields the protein CASSLQDEKLFF.

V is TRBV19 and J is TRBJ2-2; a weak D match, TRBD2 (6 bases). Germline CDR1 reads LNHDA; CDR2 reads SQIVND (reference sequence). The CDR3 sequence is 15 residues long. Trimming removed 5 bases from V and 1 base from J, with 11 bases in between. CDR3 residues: CASSRLGLNTGELFF. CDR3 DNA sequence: TGTGCCAGTAGTCGACTGGGACTGAACACCGGGGAGCTGTTTTTT.

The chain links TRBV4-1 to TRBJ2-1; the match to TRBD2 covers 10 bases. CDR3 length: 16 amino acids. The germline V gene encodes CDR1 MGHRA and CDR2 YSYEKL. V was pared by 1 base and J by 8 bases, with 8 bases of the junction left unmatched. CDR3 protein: CASSQGQRGGSDEQFF. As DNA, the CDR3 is TGCGCCAGCAGCCAAGGTCAGCGGGGGGGCTCTGATGAGCAGTTCTTC.

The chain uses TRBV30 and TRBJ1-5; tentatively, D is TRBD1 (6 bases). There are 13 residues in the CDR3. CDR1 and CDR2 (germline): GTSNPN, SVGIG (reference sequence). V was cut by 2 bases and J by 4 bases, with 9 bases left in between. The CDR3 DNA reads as TGTGCCTGGAGTCCAGGGGCTAATCAGCCCCAGCATTTT. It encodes CAWSPGANQPQHF.

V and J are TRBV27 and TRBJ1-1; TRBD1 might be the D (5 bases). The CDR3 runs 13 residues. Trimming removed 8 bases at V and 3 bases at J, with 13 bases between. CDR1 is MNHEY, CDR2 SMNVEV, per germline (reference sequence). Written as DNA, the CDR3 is TGTGCCAGCCTGGGGGACTCTTACACTGAAGCTTTCTTT. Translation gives CASLGDSYTEAFF.

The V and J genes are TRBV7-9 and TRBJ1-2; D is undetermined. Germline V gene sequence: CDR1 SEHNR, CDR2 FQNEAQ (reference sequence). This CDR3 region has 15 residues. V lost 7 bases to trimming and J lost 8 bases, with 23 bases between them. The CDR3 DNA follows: TGTGCCAGCAAGCTGCAAGAGGGTTCCGGGAAGGGCTACACCTTC. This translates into CASKLQEGSGKGYTF.

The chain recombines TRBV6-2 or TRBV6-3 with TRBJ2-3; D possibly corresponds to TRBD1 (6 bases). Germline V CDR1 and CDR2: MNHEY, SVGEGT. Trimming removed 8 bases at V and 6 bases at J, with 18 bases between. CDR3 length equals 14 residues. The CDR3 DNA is TGTGCCAGCGGCCGAACAGGGACATCTGATACGCAGTATTTT. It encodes CASGRTGTSDTQYF.

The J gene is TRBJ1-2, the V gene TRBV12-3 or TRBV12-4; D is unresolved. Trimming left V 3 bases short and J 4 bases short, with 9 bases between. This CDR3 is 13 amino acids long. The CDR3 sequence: CASSLVPIYGYTF. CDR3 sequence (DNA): TGTGCCAGCAGTTTGGTTCCTATCTATGGCTACACCTTC.

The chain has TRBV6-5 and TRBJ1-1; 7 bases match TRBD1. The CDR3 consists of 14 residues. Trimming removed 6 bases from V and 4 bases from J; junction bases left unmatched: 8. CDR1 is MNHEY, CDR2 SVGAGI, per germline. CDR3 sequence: CASRRTGSATEAFF. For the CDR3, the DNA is TGTGCCAGCAGGCGGACAGGATCCGCCACTGAAGCTTTCTTT.

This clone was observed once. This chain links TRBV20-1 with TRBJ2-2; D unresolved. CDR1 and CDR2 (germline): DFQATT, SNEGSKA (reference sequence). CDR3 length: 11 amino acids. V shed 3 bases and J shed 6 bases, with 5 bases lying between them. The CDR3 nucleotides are TGCAGTGCTAGTACGGCCGGGGAGCTGTTTTTT. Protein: CSASTAGELFF.

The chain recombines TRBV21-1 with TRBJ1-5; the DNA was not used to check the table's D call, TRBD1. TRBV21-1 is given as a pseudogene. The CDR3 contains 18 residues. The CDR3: CASSKALGARGRFQPQHF. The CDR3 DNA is TGTGCCAGCAGCAAAGCGCTGGGGGCACGGGGAAGGTTTCAGCCCCAGCATTTT.

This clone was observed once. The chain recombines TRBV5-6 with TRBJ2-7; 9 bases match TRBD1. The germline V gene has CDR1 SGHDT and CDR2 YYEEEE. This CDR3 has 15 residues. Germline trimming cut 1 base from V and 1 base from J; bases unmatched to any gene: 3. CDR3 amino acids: CASSLMGQGSYEQYF. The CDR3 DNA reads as TGTGCCAGCAGCTTGATGGGACAGGGATCCTACGAGCAGTACTTC. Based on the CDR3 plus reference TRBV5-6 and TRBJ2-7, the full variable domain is DAGVTQSPTHLIKTRGQQVTLRCSPKSGHDTVSWYQQALGQGPQFIFQYYEEEERQRGNFPDRFSGHQFPNYSSELNVNALLLGDSALYLCASSLMGQGSYEQYFGPGTRLTVT.

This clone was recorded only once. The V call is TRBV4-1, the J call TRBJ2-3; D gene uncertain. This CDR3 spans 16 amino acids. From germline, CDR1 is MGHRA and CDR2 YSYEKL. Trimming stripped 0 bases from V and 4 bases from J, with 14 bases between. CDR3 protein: CASSQEARRVADTQYF. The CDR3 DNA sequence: TGCGCCAGCAGCCAAGAGGCCAGACGGGTGGCAGATACGCAGTATTTT.

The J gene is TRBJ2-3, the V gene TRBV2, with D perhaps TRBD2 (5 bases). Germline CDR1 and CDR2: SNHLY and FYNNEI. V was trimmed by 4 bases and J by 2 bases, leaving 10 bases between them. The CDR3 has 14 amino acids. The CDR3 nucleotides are TGTGCCAGCAGTGGCGGGCAGATCACAGATACGCAGTATTTT. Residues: CASSGGQITDTQYF.

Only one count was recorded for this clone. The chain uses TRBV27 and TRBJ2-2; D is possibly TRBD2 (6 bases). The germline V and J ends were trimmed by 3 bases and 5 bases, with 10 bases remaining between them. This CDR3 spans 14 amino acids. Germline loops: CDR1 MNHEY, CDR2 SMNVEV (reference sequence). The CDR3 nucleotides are TGTGCCAGCAGTTTTGGGAGGCGGACCGGGGAGCTGTTTTTT. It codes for CASSFGRRTGELFF.

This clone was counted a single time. The chain's CDR3 is CASSAETGNEQFF. CDR3 DNA sequence: TGTGCCAGTAGTGCGGAGACAGGGAATGAGCAGTTCTTC. The chain employs TRBV19 and TRBJ2-1, with TRBD1 matching 7 bases. There are 13 residues in the CDR3. Germline V gene sequence: CDR1 LNHDA, CDR2 SQIVND (reference sequence). J lost 7 bases, V lost 5 bases, and 5 bases had no gene match.

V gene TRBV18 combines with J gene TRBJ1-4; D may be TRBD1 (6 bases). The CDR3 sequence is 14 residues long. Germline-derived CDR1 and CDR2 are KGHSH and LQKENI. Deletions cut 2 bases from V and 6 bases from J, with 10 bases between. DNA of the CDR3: TGTGCCAGCTCACCAACAGGGATTGATGAAAAACTGTTTTTT. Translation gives CASSPTGIDEKLFF.

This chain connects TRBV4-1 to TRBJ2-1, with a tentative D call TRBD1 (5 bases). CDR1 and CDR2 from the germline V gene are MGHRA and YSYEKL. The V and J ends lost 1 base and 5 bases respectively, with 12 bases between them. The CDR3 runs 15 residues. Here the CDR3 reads CASSQGGGAHNEQFF. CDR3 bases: TGCGCCAGCAGCCAAGGGGGTGGGGCCCACAATGAGCAGTTCTTC.